This T cell receptor (beta chain) was captured by sequencing in a study of T cell changes during pregnancy in multiple sclerosis. This CDR3 has 13 residues. V dropped 6 bases and J dropped 4; count of bases not matched to a gene: 6. The germline V gene has CDR1 SQVTM and CDR2 ANQGSEA. Profiling relied on immunoSEQ multiplex PCR, and the TCRdb table lists in-frame clones only, not all of them. The sample lists approximately 110,000 clones; about 90% were seen once. The sample consisted of peripheral blood, taken in the third trimester of pregnancy. The genes are TRBV29-1 and TRBJ2-5; 9 bases are shared with TRBD2. The receptor was derived from a female donor with multiple sclerosis, enrolled in a pregnancy study. CDR3: CSVAQTSGETQYF. Written as DNA, the CDR3 is TGCAGCGTCGCCCAGACTAGCGGAGAGACCCAGTACTTC.